Sequencing of this T cell receptor beta chain was carried out in a study of blood T cell repertoires in COVID-19. CDR1 and CDR2 from the germline V gene are SGHNT and YENEEA. The V gene end was trimmed by 5 bases and the J gene end by 3 bases; junction bases not matched to a gene: 4. CDR3 length: 13 residues. Measured with immunoSEQ multiplex PCR; TCRdb has only the in-frame clones, and not every one. The repertoire consists of approximately 300,000 clones, with 70% to 90% occurring once and the leading ten covering about 4%. Input material: PBMCs or T cells enriched from blood (not recorded which). The rearrangement links TRBV11-3 to TRBJ2-7, with 7 bases that match TRBD2. The receptor comes from a man aged 25 to 40 who had recovered from COVID-19. The CDR3 sequence: CASSPRDYYEQYF. The CDR3 nucleotides read TGTGCCAGCAGCCCCCGGGACTACTACGAGCAGTACTTC.